This TCR beta chain was observed in a study of cytomegalovirus exposure and HLA in healthy donors. Study-wide results and caveats: Some highly shared sequence variants likely arose as a pipeline artifact.

Trimming removed 2 bases at V and 4 bases at J, with 15 bases between. Germline V gene lookup returns CDR1 SGHTA and CDR2 FQGTGA. This CDR3 spans 16 amino acids. Vbeta (60) and Jbeta (13) primers were used in the PCR. In the authors' workflow: A later analysis counted around 80 million unique TCR beta chains, around 10 million shared. TCRdb's table, derived via immunoSEQ multiplex PCR, lists solely in-frame clones and lacks some. V and J calls and clone size are those listed in that table; D and trimming were worked out from the DNA. The sample data list about 120,000 clones. As for this clone: Its antigen is not known.

The rearrangement links TRBV7-3 to TRBJ2-1, with D perhaps TRBD1 (5 bases). The sample comprised PBMCs. The receptor was isolated from a woman aged 35 to 49 in good health and CMV-seropositive. CDR3 region: CASSLGASIRYNEQFF. The CDR3 DNA follows: TGTGCCAGCAGCTTAGGGGCTAGTATTAGGTACAATGAGCAGTTCTTC.